These T cell receptor beta chains were read from a single sample in a study of beta chain features in type 1 diabetes. Measured with immunoSEQ multiplex PCR; TCRdb has only the in-frame clones, and not every one. The sample holds about 360,000 clones, approximately 12% seen once. Material: naive CD4+ T cells from blood. Receptor source: a man between 18 and 35 years old in good health. Each CDR3 is given with its conserved first and last residue. The D gene is left open where the match is weak. Not every row has a clone size; where given, it reads once, few, many or a size class.

cdr3_nt | cdr3_aa | d_call | j_call | clone_size | v_call
TGTGCCAGCAGAACTGGCGGGGGGCCCTACAATGAGCAGTTCTTC | CASRTGGGPYNEQFF | TRBD2 | TRBJ2-1 | - | TRBV7-2
TGTGCCTCGCTGGGGGGGCAAGAGACCCAGTACTTC | CASLGGQETQYF | TRBD2 | TRBJ2-5 | - | TRBV28
TGTGCCAGCAGCTTAGAGCCCGGCTCTGGGGCCAACGTCCTGACTTTC | CASSLEPGSGANVLTF | - | TRBJ2-6 | few | TRBV11-1
TGCGCCAGCAGCCAAGAAGGGACTAGCGGGAGCCATGAGCAGTTCTTC | CASSQEGTSGSHEQFF | TRBD2 | TRBJ2-1 | few | TRBV4-3
TGTGCCAGCAGCTGGACAGGGCAGCGTTCACCCCTCCACTTT | CASSWTGQRSPLHF | TRBD1 | TRBJ1-6 | few | TRBV7-8
TGCGCCAGCAGCTTGGCTGGGGGGACAGGGTATCATTTT | CASSLAGGTGYHF | TRBD1 | TRBJ1-5 | - | TRBV5-1
TGTGCCAGCAGCTTGGTTGGCGGGATCTACAATGAGCAGTTCTTC | CASSLVGGIYNEQFF | - | TRBJ2-1 | - | TRBV5-4
TGTGCCTGGAGTCAGGCCTCCGCTCATCAGCCCCAGCATTTT | CAWSQASAHQPQHF | - | TRBJ1-5 | few | TRBV30
TGTGCCAGCAGCTCCCAGCGGGGTGGCACAGATACGCAGTATTTT | CASSSQRGGTDTQYF | TRBD2 | TRBJ2-3 | - | TRBV7-2
TGTGCCAGCAGTTATACGGCTAGCGCGGCGCAGGCCAAAAACATTCAGTACTTC | CASSYTASAAQAKNIQYF | - | TRBJ2-4 | few | TRBV27
TGTGCCAGCAGCTCCCTGACAGGGTATGGCTACACCTTC | CASSSLTGYGYTF | TRBD1 | TRBJ1-2 | few | TRBV7-9
TGTGCCAGCAGTCCCCTCTCTAGCGGGAGAGGGAATGAGCAGTTCTTC | CASSPLSSGRGNEQFF | TRBD2 | TRBJ2-1 | - | TRBV27
TGTGCCAGCAGCTTGGGTGGACAGGGAGGTGAAAAACTGTTTTTT | CASSLGGQGGEKLFF | TRBD1 | TRBJ1-4 | - | TRBV7-9
TGTGCCAGCAGCTTGCGGACAGCAAGCACAGATACGCAGTATTTT | CASSLRTASTDTQYF | - | TRBJ2-3 | - | TRBV5-6
TGTGCCAGCAGCGTAGGTGCTGCGACTAGCGCAAACATTCAGTACTTC | CASSVGAATSANIQYF | TRBD2 | TRBJ2-4 | - | TRBV9
TGTGCCAGCAGCCAAGATCAACCGGACAGGGGGAGGAATGAGCAGTTCTTC | CASSQDQPDRGRNEQFF | TRBD1 | TRBJ2-1 | few | TRBV4-2
TGTGCCAGCAGCCAAAGACAGGGACAAGAGACCCAGTACTTC | CASSQRQGQETQYF | TRBD1 | TRBJ2-5 | - | TRBV7-8